The entry below describes one TCR beta chain. Its antigen is currently unknown. This sample was included in a study of a mutant IDH1 vaccine in newly diagnosed glioma. On the study more broadly: Vaccines were first given 4-6 weeks after radiotherapy alone, or with temozolomide cycles. Visit V12 was conducted at week 35 as the safety follow-up. Visit V13 came later, at week 47.

Noted time point: week 35, safety follow-up. Topical imiquimod was applied with each vaccine dose, which held 300 ug of mutant IDH1 20-mer peptide. Patients had eight vaccinations, in weeks 1, 3, 5, 7, 11, 15, 19 and 23. In every donor, the tumor was a new WHO grade 3 or 4 IDH1-mutant, ATRX-lost astrocytoma. Assay: immunoSEQ multiplex PCR; the TCRdb copy retains only in-frame clones and omits some. The sample includes 25,000 to 30,000 clones, 65% to 80% of them seen just once. V shed 1 base, J shed 2 bases, and the junction held 2 bases outside the gene matches. From germline, CDR1 is SGHRS and CDR2 YFSETQ. The CDR3 contains 14 residues.

The chain recombines TRBV5-1 with TRBJ2-5; 7 bases are shared with TRBD1. The sample was PBMCs, taken from a glioma patient whose treatment included an IDH1 peptide vaccine. The TCR was taken from a man in his fifties or sixties with glioma. CDR3 protein: CASSLRGQQETQYF. The DNA for the CDR3 is TGCGCCAGCAGCTTGAGGGGACAGCAAGAGACCCAGTACTTC.